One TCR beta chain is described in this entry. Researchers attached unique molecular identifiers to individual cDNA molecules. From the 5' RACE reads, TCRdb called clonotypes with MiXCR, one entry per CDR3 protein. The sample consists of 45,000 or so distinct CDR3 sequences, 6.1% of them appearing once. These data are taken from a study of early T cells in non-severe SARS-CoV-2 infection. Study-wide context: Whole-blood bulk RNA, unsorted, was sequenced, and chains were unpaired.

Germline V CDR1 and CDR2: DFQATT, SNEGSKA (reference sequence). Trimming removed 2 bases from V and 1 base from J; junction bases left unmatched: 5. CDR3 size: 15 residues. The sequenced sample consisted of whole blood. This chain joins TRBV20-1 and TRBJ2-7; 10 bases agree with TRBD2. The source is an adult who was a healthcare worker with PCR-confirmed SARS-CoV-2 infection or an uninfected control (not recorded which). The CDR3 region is CSARSTSGVSYEQYF. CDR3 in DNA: TGCAGTGCTAGATCCACTAGCGGGGTTTCCTACGAGCAGTACTTC.